Listed below are T cell receptor beta chains from one sample, sequenced in a study of blood T cell dynamics during melanoma immunotherapy. Data came from immunoSEQ multiplex PCR; TCRdb stores just in-frame clones and leaves some out. The data hold about 16,000 clones, with roughly nine tenths observed a single time. The sequenced sample was blood, obtained from a patient treated with checkpoint blockade. Every receptor here comes from a human donor with melanoma. The CDR3 runs from the conserved cysteine through the conserved F or W. D genes are given only for firm matches. Clone size is given for some rows only: seen once, a few or many times, or a class if the clone is expanded.

>TRBJ2-3|TRBV7-2|-|TRBD2
TGTGCCAGCAGCATCCCGGGACTAGCGGTCACAGATACGCAGTATTTT
CASSIPGLAVTDTQYF
>TRBJ2-2|TRBV5-1|few|-
TGCGCCAGCAGCTTGGTCAGTGTGTCCGGGGAGCTGTTTTTT
CASSLVSVSGELFF
>TRBJ1-1|TRBV20-1|-|-
TGCAGTGCTCCCAGGCACAGAGAAGCTTTCTTT
CSAPRHREAFF
>TRBJ2-4|TRBV4-3|-|-
TGCGCCAGCAGCCAAGCCGTTCAGGGCTTAGCCAAAAACATTCAGTACTTC
CASSQAVQGLAKNIQYF
>TRBJ1-1|TRBV18|few|-
TGTGCCAGCTCACCCCTATGGAACACTGAAGCTTTCTTT
CASSPLWNTEAFF
>TRBJ1-6|TRBV6-4|-|-
TGTGCCAGCAGTGACTCGGGGAGTTCACCCCTCCACTTT
CASSDSGSSPLHF
>TRBJ2-5|TRBV7-2|-|TRBD1
TGTGCCAGCAGCTCCACCGGGACAGGACAAGAGACCCAGTACTTC
CASSSTGTGQETQYF
>TRBJ1-2|TRBV19|-|-
TGTGCCAGTAGTGATAAAATTTCCGGGGGACCCTATGGCTACACCTTC
CASSDKISGGPYGYTF
>TRBJ2-3|TRBV27|-|-
TGTGCCAGCAGTTACGGGTCAGCAGATACGCAGTATTTT
CASSYGSADTQYF
>TRBJ2-5|TRBV19|-|TRBD1
TGTGCCAGTAGTATGGGTGACAGGGGCTTCGAGACCCAGTACTTC
CASSMGDRGFETQYF
>TRBJ2-7|TRBV5-1|-|-
TGCGCCAGCAGCTTGGTGGTAGCTCCCTACGAGCAGTACTTC
CASSLVVAPYEQYF
>TRBJ2-7|TRBV9|once|TRBD2
TGTGCCAGCAGCGTTGGACTAGCGGGGGCCTACGAGCAGTACTTC
CASSVGLAGAYEQYF
>TRBJ1-2|TRBV7-3|-|-
TGTGCCAGCAGCTTTACAGGGAACTATGGCTACACCTTC
CASSFTGNYGYTF
>TRBJ2-7|TRBV11-2|-|TRBD2
TGTGCCAGCAGCCCGACCGGGACTAGCTCTACCAGGGAGCAGTACTTC
CASSPTGTSSTREQYF
>TRBJ1-4|TRBV10-3|-|-
TGTGCCATCAGTGGGGGGACTAATGAAAAACTGTTTTTT
CAISGGTNEKLFF
>TRBJ1-5|TRBV5-4|-|-
TGTGCCAGCAGCAACGGACGGAATAGCAATCAGCCCCAGCATTTT
CASSNGRNSNQPQHF
>TRBJ2-1|TRBV7-8|-|TRBD2
TGTGCCAGCAGCCTGGGACTAGCGGCCTACAATGAGCAGTTCTTC
CASSLGLAAYNEQFF
>TRBJ1-1|TRBV4-3|-|-
TGCGCCAGCAGCCCCGGGCGGAGGGGCTACCTGAACACTGAAGCTTTCTTT
CASSPGRRGYLNTEAFF
>TRBJ1-1|TRBV29-1|-|TRBD1
TGCAGCTTCATCTCCGGGACAGGGGGGTCTGAAGCTTTCTTT
CSFISGTGGSEAFF
>TRBJ2-7|TRBV6-6|once|-
TGTGCCAGCAGTTACTCGGCAGGAAGCTCCTACGAGCAGTACTTC
CASSYSAGSSYEQYF
>TRBJ1-1|TRBV30|-|-
TGTGCCTGGAGTTTCTATTACAGGGACCCTCGTATGAACACTGAAGCTTTCTTT
CAWSFYYRDPRMNTEAFF
>TRBJ1-1|TRBV4-1|-|TRBD1
TGCGCCAGCAGCCTTCAACAGGGGTCAAACACTGAAGCTTTCTTT
CASSLQQGSNTEAFF
>TRBJ2-5|TRBV5-1|-|-
TGCGCCAGCAGCCTAACTAGTTCTGAGACCCAGTACTTC
CASSLTSSETQYF
>TRBJ1-2|TRBV5-4|-|TRBD1
TGTGCCAGCAGCTTGGACAGGGGGCTCAATGGCTACACCTTC
CASSLDRGLNGYTF
>TRBJ2-5|TRBV7-9|-|-
TGTGCCAGCAGCTTAGTAGTTGGGGTCGGGGAGACCCAGTACTTC
CASSLVVGVGETQYF
>TRBJ2-3|TRBV18|-|-
TGTGCCAGCTCTCCCGGCAGGGGAGTTTCTGATACGCAGTATTTT
CASSPGRGVSDTQYF